This T cell receptor beta chain was recovered during a study of T cell responses to AZD1222 COVID-19 vaccine (dated by TCRdb to the early 2020s). Some background on the complete study: TCR sequencing was performed for 233 trial participants, of whom roughly 200 were given two doses of AZD1222 and about 25 were given two doses of MenACWY control vaccine. Trial participants were enrolled by age into 18-55, 56-69 and 70-plus year subgroups, with 148, 28 and 57 TCR-sequenced participants respectively. What the study reported, not specific to this receptor: CD4 TCRs associated with the vaccine covered the entire spike protein, and the dominant responses were in regions 160-218 and 743-854. Nearly half of unique spike-specific TCRs reportedly recognized epitopes outside regions mutated in the B.1.351 and B.1.1.7 variants. The 56-69-year group was small, and its depth increase did not reach significance, likely because of low power. Because no day 14 peak-response samples were available, the repertoires could be characterized only after the peak T cell response. After two AZD1222 doses, both the breadth and the depth of spike-specific TCRs were significantly higher than at day 0 and than in MenACWY recipients. Most participants were white British and females outnumbered males, and the authors suggested that clonal diversity may have been underestimated. Conclusions about previously exposed vaccinees are limited because only six or seven AZD1222 recipients were SARS-CoV-2 seropositive at baseline.

Note on this clone: Its target antigen remains unknown. No base quality information exists; no much larger clone differs at one position.

The CDR3 regions of human TCRbeta chains were subjected to immunosequencing. Under the source paper's analysis protocol: TCRs in the repertoires were matched against a reference library of SARS-CoV-2-specific TCRs that had been generated with the MIRA antigen-specificity platform. Breadth was defined as the fraction of unique TCRs that were SARS-CoV-2-associated, and depth was defined as the fraction of total T cells that were SARS-CoV-2-associated. Using the MIRA data, every spike-specific TCR was mapped to the spike region that the TCR reacted to and assigned to either a CD4 or a CD8 class. Log10-transformed breadth and depth values were compared by one-way ANOVA with Sidak's multiple comparisons tests. TCRdb holds this immuneACCESS table with in-frame rearrangements only. Some clones are missing; in checked studies, unresolved V genes explain under half, and the rest has no known cause. From that table come the V and J calls and clone size; the DNA was used to work out D and trimming. The sample records roughly 110,000 clones, approximately 90% of which are singletons. The ten top clones hold 4.8% of the sample.

V is shortened by 0 bases, J by 4 bases, and the region joining them spans 7 bases. The CDR3 sequence holds 13 residues, the cysteine and phenylalanine included. Just CDR3 DNA is preserved here, 39 bases in frame from base 1. The germline V gene (reference sequence) gives CDR1 as SGHNT and CDR2 as YYREEE. Read against the paper, the sample's time point label means: about 28 days (+/-7) after the second vaccine dose. AZD1222 recipients whose second dose came at about 4 weeks and those whose second dose came at about 12 weeks were combined into one group, since spike-specific TCR depth and breadth did not differ between the two schedules. Samples from vaccinated people were obtained from the UK trials COV001 and COV002, which included a single-blind randomized controlled phase 2/3 trial of AZD1222 (ChAdOx1 nCoV-19) in healthy adults. For TCRbeta chain sequencing, PBMC samples were collected from trial participants at day 0 and at day 28 after the second dose.

The sequenced sample was peripheral blood, obtained 28 days after the second AZD1222 dose. The chain is encoded by TRBV5-4 joined to TRBJ1-2; the D region possibly corresponds to TRBD1 (6 bases align). The sequence derives from an adult who received the AZD1222 COVID-19 vaccine. DNA sequence: TGTGCCAGCAGCTTGGACAGGGCCTATGGCTACACCTTC. Its protein reads: CASSLDRAYGYTF.